This T cell receptor beta chain originates from a study of identical twins. There are a few counts of this clonotype. Antigen unknown. Study results and limitations: Diverse VJ usage suggested most zero-insertion clonotypes were not invariant T cells.

TCRdb recomputed calls from the 5' RACE reads with MiXCR, one row per CDR3 protein. The table has 430,000 or so distinct CDR3 sequences, roughly 24% seen once. Trimming removed 1 base from V and 3 bases from J; junction bases left unmatched: 3. There are 15 residues in the CDR3. In germline, CDR1 is LNHNV, CDR2 YYDKDF (reference sequence). The data also belong to a second study, concerning T cells expressing NK-cell markers.

This rearrangement joins TRBV15 to TRBJ2-7; 10 nucleotides line up with TRBD2. The TCR originated in a woman between 18 and 29 years old in good health. Sequencing was done on a sample of CD4+ T cells sorted from blood. CDR3 DNA sequence: TGTGCCACCAGCAGAGGGGCTAGCGGGAGCTACGAGCAGTACTTC. Amino acid sequence: CATSRGASGSYEQYF.